These T cell receptor beta chains were read from a single sample in a study of beta chain features in type 1 diabetes. The data were produced by immunoSEQ multiplex PCR, yet TCRdb's version contains in-frame clones alone and is incomplete. This table has more than 550,000 clones, around 15% appearing once. Sequences were obtained from naive CD4+ T cells from blood. All receptors come from a man aged 18-30 years with type 1 diabetes. Each CDR3 is given with its conserved first and last residue. The D gene is left open where the match is weak. The size of a clone is reported for some rows only, either as once, few or many, or as a class for expanded clones.

j_call cdr3_length v_call clone_size d_call cdr3_nt cdr3_aa
TRBJ2-5 13 TRBV7-2 few . TGTGCCAGCAGCTCGTACAGGGAGGAGACCCAGTACTTC CASSSYREETQYF
TRBJ2-7 14 TRBV10-3 few . TGTGCCACGGGGGCCTTGGACTCAGCCGGCGAGCAGTACTTC CATGALDSAGEQYF
TRBJ2-7 14 TRBV11-1 . TRBD1 TGTGCCAGCGGCGGGGACAGGGGCGGCTACGAGCAGTACTTC CASGGDRGGYEQYF
TRBJ2-5 18 TRBV7-2 . TRBD2 TGTGCCAGCAGCTTAGGACTAGCGGGGAAGTCAATCCAGAAGACCCAGTACTTC CASSLGLAGKSIQKTQYF
TRBJ2-7 14 TRBV4-2 few TRBD1 TGTGCCAGCAGCCAAGATAGGGACAGGAACGAGCAGTACTTC CASSQDRDRNEQYF
TRBJ1-1 14 TRBV4-3 . TRBD1 TGCGCCAGCAGCCAAGCGACAGGGGGCACTGAAGCTTTCTTT CASSQATGGTEAFF
TRBJ1-2 11 TRBV19 . . TGTGCCAGTAGTAGGCAGGATGGCTACACCTTC CASSRQDGYTF
TRBJ2-5 15 TRBV6-5 . . TGTGCCAGCAGCGCCGCGGGACAGAAACAAGAGACCCAGTACTTC CASSAAGQKQETQYF
TRBJ2-7 14 TRBV5-1 few TRBD2 TGCGCCAGCAGCTTTAGCGGGAGCTCCTACGAGCAGTACTTC CASSFSGSSYEQYF
TRBJ2-7 12 TRBV18 . TRBD2 TGTGCCAGCTCACCCCTAGCGGACGAGCAGTACTTC CASSPLADEQYF
TRBJ1-2 16 TRBV7-9 . TRBD1 TGTGCCAGCAGCCCCTCGGGGACAGCATCTAACTATGGCTACACCTTC CASSPSGTASNYGYTF
TRBJ1-2 14 TRBV28 few . TGTGCCAGCAGTTTCAGTCCAGGGGTGGTAGGCTACACCTTC CASSFSPGVVGYTF
TRBJ2-5 15 TRBV5-1 few . TGCGCCAGCAGGGACTCGGGGGCGCCTCAAGAGACCCAGTACTTC CASRDSGAPQETQYF
TRBJ1-5 15 TRBV4-3 . . TGCGCCAGCAGCCAAGATTTGGGGCAGAGGCAGCCCCAGCATTTT CASSQDLGQRQPQHF
TRBJ2-3 14 TRBV5-1 . . TGCGCCAGCAGCTTGACGGAGGTGGGGGTCACGCAGTATTTT CASSLTEVGVTQYF
TRBJ2-3 15 TRBV15 . TRBD2 TGTGCCACCAGCTTAGCGGGGGGGTCCACAGATACGCAGTATTTT CATSLAGGSTDTQYF
TRBJ1-1 12 TRBV29-1 . TRBD1 TGCAGCGACCTCAACCAACAGGGGGAAGCTTTCTTT CSDLNQQGEAFF
TRBJ1-4 12 TRBV2 few . TGTGCCAGCCGATTTCTTAGTGAAAAACTGTTTTTT CASRFLSEKLFF
TRBJ1-6 15 TRBV6-1 . TRBD1 TGTGCCAGCAGTGAACTCGACAGGGGGCGGTCACCCCTCCACTTT CASSELDRGRSPLHF
TRBJ2-1 14 TRBV5-6 few . TGTGCCAGCAGCTTAGGTGGGGGGACGGGTGAGCAGTTCTTC CASSLGGGTGEQFF
TRBJ1-3 17 TRBV9 . . TGTGCCAGCAGCGCCACCAGACAGGCGCTCTCTGGAAACACCATATATTTT CASSATRQALSGNTIYF
TRBJ2-5 15 TRBV28 . TRBD1 TGTGCCAGCAGTTTGGGACAGGGAGGCGGGGAGACCCAGTACTTC CASSLGQGGGETQYF
TRBJ2-5 15 TRBV30 . . TGTGCCTGGAGTGTAGTGGGGGCGGGCTATCAGACCCAGTACTTC CAWSVVGAGYQTQYF
TRBJ2-5 16 TRBV5-1 few TRBD2 TGCGCCAGCACCCCTCCAGGGAGGGGGACTAGCGATGCCCTCCACTTC CASTPPGRGTSDALHF
TRBJ2-7 15 TRBV28 few . TGTGCCAGCAGTCCACCTGGGTCCGCTGGCTACGAGCAGTACTTC CASSPPGSAGYEQYF
TRBJ2-2 14 TRBV29-1 . TRBD1 TGCAGCGGGAGGGACAGGGCGAACACCGGGGAGCTGTTTTTT CSGRDRANTGELFF
TRBJ2-3 13 TRBV2 . . TGTGCCAGCAGTGAACCGGGGACAGATACGCAGTATTTT CASSEPGTDTQYF
TRBJ2-5 15 TRBV11-2 once . TGTGCCAGCAGCTTGATCGTGGGGTTTCAAGAGACCCAGTACTTC CASSLIVGFQETQYF
TRBJ2-1 16 TRBV18 few TRBD2 TGTGCCAGCTCACCACCGCTCGCGGGGGGGCCCAATGAGCAGTTCTTC CASSPPLAGGPNEQFF
TRBJ2-1 18 TRBV7-2 few TRBD2 TGTGCCAGCAGCTTATCGGGACTAGCGGGAGGATACTACAATGAGCAGTTCTTC CASSLSGLAGGYYNEQFF
TRBJ1-5 15 TRBV10-3 few . TGTGCCATCAGTGAGTCGACCGGGGGCAATCAGCCCCAGCATTTT CAISESTGGNQPQHF
TRBJ2-2 15 TRBV7-2 . . TGTGCCAGCAGCTTAGTAGGGGGATCGACCGGGGAGCTGTTTTTT CASSLVGGSTGELFF